Here is one T cell receptor beta chain with its context. What it binds is unknown. These data are taken from a study of cytomegalovirus exposure and HLA in healthy donors. Study results and limitations: The number of N-insertions in an Asian-associated ancestry cluster was reportedly below the roughly 670-donor mean in a later analysis. Cytomegalovirus association was assigned to about 150 TCR beta chains. What a later analysis showed was that several of the most significant clusters appeared linked to common viral pathogens.

Germline V CDR1 and CDR2: SGHVS, FNYEAQ. The CDR3 contains 13 residues. V lost 1 base and J 1 base, leaving 5 bases between the germline ends. A multiplex PCR was run with 60 Vbeta primers and 13 Jbeta primers. Methods used by the authors: An analysis that came later counted 73 million or so unique TCR beta chains, approximately 9.9 million shared. Method: immunoSEQ multiplex PCR; TCRdb's copy keeps in-frame clones and lacks some. V and J calls and clone size are given by that table; D and trimming were obtained from the DNA. The table records tens of thousands of clones, approximately 80% of them present only once.

V gene TRBV7-6 combines with J gene TRBJ2-7, with D possibly being TRBD1 (5 bases). Sequencing was carried out using PBMCs. The source of this sequence is a female donor in good health and CMV-seronegative. CDR3 in amino acids: CASSLDRSYEQYF. The CDR3 nucleotides read TGTGCCAGCAGCTTAGACAGGTCCTACGAGCAGTACTTC.